Only a few counts were recorded for the clone carrying this T cell receptor (beta chain). The junction does not match germline at one end; this may be a read error. TCR beta CDR3 sequences were amplified from RNA transcripts. When the TCR CDR3 underwent first-round RT-PCR, the HTBI primer set was used. From the multiplex PCR reads, TCRdb called clonotypes with MiXCR, one entry per CDR3 protein. The profile shows approximately 520,000 distinct CDR3 sequences, 20% to 25% of them singletons. The data stem from a study of T cells in Graves' hyperthyroidism and ophthalmopathy. The germline V gene has CDR1 LNHNV and CDR2 YYDKDF (reference sequence). The CDR3 consists of 15 residues.

Sequences were obtained from blood. The clonotype originates from a man younger than 35 with Graves' hyperthyroidism. This chain links TRBV15 with TRBJ2-4; D might be TRBD1 (6 bases). The DNA of the CDR3 is TGTGCCACCAGCCGTTCAGGGGTTGCCAAAAACATTAAGTACTTC. Protein sequence: CATSRSGVAKNIKYF. Using reference TRBV15 and TRBJ2-4 for the parts outside the CDR3, the full variable domain is DAMVIQNPRYQVTQFGKPVTLSCSQTLNHNVMYWYQQKSSQAPKLLFHYYDKDFNNEADTPDNFQSRRPNTSFCFLDIRSPGLGDTAMYLCATSRSGVAKNIKYFGAGTRLSVL.